This T cell receptor beta chain was captured by sequencing in a study of early T cells in non-severe SARS-CoV-2 infection. Study-wide findings and caveats: Matches to VDJdb favored anti-spike CD8 responses and missed private and CD4 specificities.

A note on this clonotype: Its antigen is unidentified.

Unique molecular identifiers (one per individual cDNA molecule) were attached. In TCRdb, the 5' RACE reads were re-called with MiXCR into one record per CDR3 protein. This sample has approximately 69,000 distinct CDR3 sequences, with roughly 12% found just once. Germline V gene lookup returns CDR1 SGHRS and CDR2 YFSETQ. The V and J ends lost 4 bases and 7 bases, in that order; junction bases with no gene match: 13. This CDR3 is 16 amino acids long. The clonotype was recovered from an adult who was a healthcare worker with PCR-confirmed SARS-CoV-2 infection or an uninfected control (not recorded which). This specimen was whole blood, taken at baseline. V and J are TRBV5-1 and TRBJ2-7; 11 bases map to TRBD2. The CDR3 DNA reads as TGCGCCAGCAGCCCCCGAGCGCCCGGGACTAGCGGAGAGCAGTACTTC. This sequence encodes CASSPRAPGTSGEQYF.